This passage covers 6 T cell receptor beta chains from one sample sequenced in a study of blood T cells in healthy people across ages. The second PCR ran about 6 to 11 cycles with a sample-barcoded 5' primer and J-beta primers. TCRdb re-derived calls from the 5' RACE reads in MiXCR, one entry per CDR3 protein. Of roughly 680,000 distinct CDR3 sequences listed, approximately 52% were seen once; the top ten hold less than 15%. The material sequenced was blood. These receptors originate from an elderly woman in good health.

A note on this clonotype: A much larger clone differs by one base, so this may be a read error. The CDR3, as DNA: TGTGCCAGCACCCTACTAGCGGGGGGGAACTACAATGAGCAGCTCTTC. Translation gives CASTLLAGGNYNEQLF. V gene TRBV2 combines with J gene TRBJ2-1, with 13 positions matching TRBD2. Germline assignment: CDR1 SNHLY and CDR2 FYNNEI. CDR3 size: 16 residues.

The chain recombines TRBV5-1 with TRBJ2-1, with 12 bases that match TRBD2. CDR3 length equals 16 residues. V lost 4 bases and J lost 6; bases outside the gene matches: 8. Germline lookup yields CDR1 SGHRS and CDR2 YFSETQ. The CDR3 loop is CASSGLAGTLPNEQFF. The CDR3 nucleotides read TGCGCCAGCAGCGGACTAGCGGGAACCCTTCCCAATGAGCAGTTCTTC.

This chain uses TRBV19 with TRBJ1-5, with D tentatively TRBD1 (5 bases). Germline loops: CDR1 LNHDA, CDR2 SQIVND (reference sequence). V lost 1 base, J lost 5 bases, and 9 bases lay in between. This CDR3 region has 14 residues. CDR3 protein: CASSIVWGDQPQHF. The CDR3 DNA reads as TGTGCCAGTAGTATAGTATGGGGGGATCAGCCCCAGCATTTT.

This clonotype was detected only once. V is TRBV7-2 and J is TRBJ2-7, with D maybe TRBD2 (5 bases). Trimming removed 5 bases from V and 3 bases from J, with 20 bases in between. CDR3 length: 16 amino acids. The germline gives CDR1 SGHTA, CDR2 FQGNSA. This CDR3 is CASSPNPTILNYEQYF. In DNA, the CDR3 is TGTGCCAGCAGCCCGAACCCGACTATCTTAAACTACGAGCAGTACTTC.

This clonotype appeared a few times. The gene calls are TRBV20-1 and TRBJ2-2; D unclear. The CDR3 length is 14 residues. CDR1 is DFQATT and CDR2 is SNEGSKA in the germline V gene (reference sequence). The V gene lost 3 bases and the J gene lost 2 bases, with 10 bases spanning the gap. The CDR3: CSARGTDNTGELFF. Written as DNA, the CDR3 is TGCAGTGCTAGGGGTACGGACAACACCGGGGAGCTGTTTTTT.

The V gene is TRBV7-9, the J gene TRBJ1-6; 8 positions match TRBD1. Germline lookup yields CDR1 SEHNR and CDR2 FQNEAQ (reference sequence). The junction had 5 bases not matched to a gene; V was cut back by 4 bases and J by 9 bases. The CDR3 spans 14 residues. The CDR3 spells CASSSRGQGSPLHF. CDR3 bases: TGTGCCAGCAGCTCCAGGGGGCAGGGTTCACCCCTCCACTTT.